These 22 T cell receptor beta chains share one sample of origin, sequenced in a study of beta chain features in type 1 diabetes. Expressed TCRB transcripts were sequenced, since all the RNA that had been isolated was reverse transcribed. Generated by immunoSEQ multiplex PCR, the TCRdb table keeps only in-frame clones and is missing some. Altogether about 150,000 clones are present, 9% to 12% being singletons, with the ten largest covering approximately 0.46%. What these receptors recognize is not known. Regarding the study as a whole: Moderate yet significant TCRB CDR3 shortening was seen in Type 1 diabetes patients in all four CD4+ subsets.

The sequencing input was central memory CD4+ T cells from blood. The source is a man aged 25-40 years with type 1 diabetes.

A few counts support this clone. The chain links TRBV4-3 to TRBJ2-2, with 7 nucleotides matching TRBD2. V shed 0 bases and J 6 bases; nucleotides not matched to a gene: 7. The CDR3 length is 16 residues. Germline V gene data show CDR1 as LGHNA and CDR2 as YSLEER. The DNA of the CDR3 is TGCGCCAGCAGCCAAGATCCGCGGGAGATGGCCGGGGAGCTGTTTTTT. This encodes CASSQDPREMAGELFF.

The rearrangement joins TRBV27 to TRBJ2-7; perhaps TRBD2 as D (5 bases). Germline CDR1 MNHEY, CDR2 SMNVEV (reference sequence). Trimming removed 2 bases at V and 12 bases at J, with 17 bases between. The CDR3 length is 13 residues. The CDR3 loop reads CASSLTSSTPAYF. CDR3 coding DNA: TGTGCCAGCAGTTTAACGTCTAGCACGCCGGCGTACTTC.

This clone was counted a few times. This rearrangement joins TRBV5-1 to TRBJ2-1; tentative D call: TRBD2 (6 bases). The CDR3 sequence is 14 residues long. V lost 0 bases to trimming and J lost 10 bases, with 14 bases between them. Per germline, CDR1 SGHRS and CDR2 YFSETQ. The chain's CDR3 is CASSLGNSAGEQFF. CDR3 sequence (DNA): TGCGCCAGCAGCTTGGGTAATAGCGCGGGAGAGCAGTTCTTC.

The chain employs TRBV5-1 and TRBJ2-3, with D maybe TRBD2 (6 bases). Germline V gives CDR1 SGHRS, CDR2 YFSETQ. This CDR3 has 14 residues. With 0 bases removed from V and 6 bases from J, the gap between germline ends came to 11 bases. CDR3 nucleotide sequence: TGCGCCAGCAGCTTGGGGACGGAGGGGGATACGCAGTATTTT. Translated: CASSLGTEGDTQYF.

The chain carries TRBV6-1 and TRBJ2-7; 12 bases match TRBD2. Germline lookup yields CDR1 MNHNS and CDR2 SASEGT. The V gene end was trimmed by 6 bases and the J gene end by 3 bases; junction bases not matched to a gene: 3. The CDR3 has 14 amino acids. The CDR3: CASSLAGGVYEQYF. The CDR3 DNA follows: TGTGCCAGCAGCCTAGCGGGAGGGGTCTACGAGCAGTACTTC.

This chain uses TRBV5-1 with TRBJ2-1, with D perhaps matching TRBD2 (5 bases). This CDR3 region has 15 residues. V was trimmed by 5 bases and J by 0 bases, leaving 12 bases between them. The V gene's germline CDR1 is SGHRS and CDR2 YFSETQ. CDR3 residues: CASRPDGDSYNEQFF. The CDR3 region has the DNA TGCGCCAGCAGACCCGACGGGGACTCCTACAATGAGCAGTTCTTC. The complete variable domain, with remaining parts taken from reference TRBV5-1 and TRBJ2-1, reads KAGVTQTPRYLIKTRGQQVTLSCSPISGHRSVSWYQQTPGQGLQFLFEYFSETQRNKGNFPGRFSGRQFSNSRSEMNVSTLELGDSALYLCASRPDGDSYNEQFFGPGTRLTVL.

This sequence joins TRBV4-2 and TRBJ2-3, with D possibly being TRBD1 (6 bases). This CDR3 is 17 amino acids long. Looked up from germline, CDR1 is LGHNA and CDR2 is YNFKEQ. V lost 3 bases and J 0 bases, leaving 16 bases between the germline ends. CDR3 amino acids: CASSHGEGGLSTDTQYF. The CDR3 bases are TGTGCCAGCAGCCATGGAGAAGGGGGTCTTAGCACAGATACGCAGTATTTT.

The chain has TRBV28 and TRBJ1-5; D is ambiguous. Between the trimmed V and J ends, which lost 3 bases and 5 bases, there was a span of 11 bases. Germline-derived CDR1 and CDR2 are MDHEN and SYDVKM. The CDR3 consists of 14 residues. For the CDR3, the DNA is TGTGCCAGCAGTTTGACCGGGTGGGATCAGCCCCAGCATTTT. This sequence encodes CASSLTGWDQPQHF.

This clone was counted between two and nine times. This chain connects TRBV4-3 to TRBJ2-2, with TRBD2 as a possible D gene (6 bases). The germline V gene has CDR1 LGHNA and CDR2 YSLEER. The CDR3 loop spans 16 amino acids. Trimming left V 1 base short and J 3 bases short, with 12 bases between. This chain's CDR3 is CASSQVIAEDTGELFF. In DNA form, the CDR3 reads TGCGCCAGCAGCCAAGTAATAGCGGAGGACACCGGGGAGCTGTTTTTT.

The rearrangement joins TRBV4-2 to TRBJ2-2; D call uncertain. The V gene's germline CDR1 is LGHNA and CDR2 YNFKEQ. The length of the CDR3 is 15 residues. V lost 3 bases, J lost 8 bases, and 16 bases lay in between. The CDR3 reads CASSQQLLEPGELFF. The CDR3 nucleotides read TGTGCCAGCAGCCAGCAGCTTTTGGAGCCTGGGGAGCTGTTTTTT.

The CDR3 DNA is TGCGCCAGCAGCGACAGGCCCCAAGAGACCCAGTACTTC. It specifies CASSDRPQETQYF. J is TRBJ2-5 and V is TRBV5-1, with D perhaps matching TRBD1 (6 bases). The CDR3 length is 13 residues. V gave up 4 bases and J gave up 1 base, with 8 bases separating them. The germline V gene encodes CDR1 SGHRS and CDR2 YFSETQ.

The chain is built from TRBV11-2 and TRBJ2-7, with TRBD2 matching over 9 bases. Losses at the gene ends were 3 bases for V and 4 bases for J; bases not matched to a gene: 10. This CDR3 is 16 amino acids long. The germline V gene encodes CDR1 SGHAT and CDR2 FQNNGV. CDR3 DNA: TGTGCCAGCAGCTTTGGACTAGCGAATATTAGGTACGAGCAGTACTTC. Amino acid sequence: CASSFGLANIRYEQYF. Full variable domain (rest looked up from reference TRBV11-2 and TRBJ2-7): EAGVAQSPRYKIIEKRQSVAFWCNPISGHATLYWYQQILGQGPKLLIQFQNNGVVDDSQLPKDRFSAERLKGVDSTLKIQPAKLEDSAVYLCASSFGLANIRYEQYFGPGTRLTVT.

The J gene is TRBJ2-1, the V gene TRBV28; TRBD2 aligns across 10 bases. Germline assignment: CDR1 MDHEN and CDR2 SYDVKM. The CDR3 sequence is 18 residues long. With V trimmed by 5 bases and J by 10 bases, 20 bases remained unmatched. The CDR3 DNA reads TGTGCCAGCAGTCTACTAACCCTCCGAGCGGGAGGGCTCCCCGAGCAGTTCTTC. It codes for CASSLLTLRAGGLPEQFF.

By proportion, this clone is medium-sized (0.01 to 0.1%). Here the CDR3 reads CASSLEPYEQYF. The CDR3 DNA is TGTGCCAGCAGTCTCGAGCCCTACGAGCAGTACTTC. The chain recombines TRBV28 with TRBJ2-7; D call uncertain. Trimming left V 5 bases short and J 2 bases short, with 7 bases between. Germline CDR1 MDHEN, CDR2 SYDVKM. The CDR3 sequence is 12 residues long.

The rearrangement links TRBV29-1 to TRBJ2-1, with a tentative D call TRBD1 (5 bases). Per the germline V gene, CDR1 is SQVTM and CDR2 is ANQGSEA. This CDR3 has 13 residues. V dropped 7 bases and J dropped 0 bases, with 10 bases sitting between them. The CDR3 protein is CSGGHSSYNEQFF. The DNA of the CDR3 is TGCAGCGGAGGACATAGCTCCTACAATGAGCAGTTCTTC.

This rearrangement joins TRBV2 to TRBJ2-1; 11 bases align to TRBD2. This CDR3 has 15 amino acids. The germline CDR1 and CDR2 sequences are SNHLY and FYNNEI. Trimming at V came to 6 bases and at J to 7 bases, leaving 8 bases not matched to a gene. The CDR3 DNA is TGTGCCAGCAGCTTGACTAGCGGGAAGGTAAATGAGCAGTTCTTC. This encodes CASSLTSGKVNEQFF.

This clone was seen more than once but under ten times. The V gene is TRBV19, the J gene TRBJ2-7; TRBD1 matches at 7 bases. Germline values: CDR1 LNHDA, CDR2 SQIVND (reference sequence). The J segment lost 7 bases and the V segment lost 8 bases, leaving 5 bases of the junction unmatched. This CDR3 has 11 amino acids. CDR3 protein: CASASRGEQYF. The DNA of the CDR3 is TGTGCCAGTGCCAGCAGGGGGGAGCAGTACTTC.

This clone was observed a handful of times. The V call is TRBV5-6, the J call TRBJ2-3; D is possibly TRBD1 (6 bases). The CDR3 contains 15 residues. V was clipped by 0 bases and J by 2 bases, with 10 bases between them. Germline-derived CDR1 and CDR2 are SGHDT and YYEEEE. CDR3 residues: CASSLDRENTDTQYF. The CDR3, as DNA: TGTGCCAGCAGCTTGGACAGGGAGAACACAGATACGCAGTATTTT.

The chain employs TRBV6-6 and TRBJ2-5; D perhaps matches TRBD1 (6 bases). Germline V CDR1 and CDR2: MNHNY, SVGAGI (reference sequence). Trimming cost V 8 bases and J 4 bases, with 8 bases left between them. This CDR3 is built from 11 residues. The CDR3 protein is CASGTLETQYF. CDR3 sequence (DNA): TGTGCCAGCGGGACACTAGAGACCCAGTACTTC.

This chain uses TRBV5-6 with TRBJ1-4; D may be TRBD1 (5 bases). Germline V gene lookup returns CDR1 SGHDT and CDR2 YYEEEE. The V end lost 0 bases, the J end lost 1 base, and 13 bases lay between the germline ends. The CDR3 is 17 residues long. The CDR3 DNA sequence: TGTGCCAGCAGCTTGGGGATTTCGGGGGGAACTAATGAAAAACTGTTTTTT. It specifies CASSLGISGGTNEKLFF.

This clone has just a few counts. The chain has TRBV30 and TRBJ2-7; TRBD1 agrees at 11 bases. The germline CDR1 and CDR2 sequences are GTSNPN and SVGIG (reference sequence). The CDR3 has 14 residues. V trimming: 3 bases; J trimming: 2 bases; junction bases outside the gene matches: 3. As DNA, the CDR3 is TGTGCCTGGAGGTCGGGACAGGGGGCCTACGAGCAGTACTTC. This codes for CAWRSGQGAYEQYF. The full variable domain, with the rest looked up from reference TRBV30 and TRBJ2-7, is SQTIHQWPATLVQPVGSPLSLECTVEGTSNPNLYWYRQAAGRGLQLLFYSVGIGQISSEVPQNLSASRPQDRQFILSSKKLLLSDSGFYLCAWRSGQGAYEQYFGPGTRLTVT.

The J gene is TRBJ1-5, the V gene TRBV30; weak D call: TRBD1 (5 bases). The CDR3 runs to 13 residues. Between the trimmed V and J ends, which lost 2 bases and 7 bases, there was a span of 12 bases. The germline CDR1 and CDR2 sequences are GTSNPN and SVGIG (reference sequence). CDR3 in DNA: TGTGCCTGGAGTCTCCAGGGATACCAGCCCCAGCATTTT. It encodes CAWSLQGYQPQHF.